Presented here are 2 T cell receptor beta chains from one specimen sequenced in a study of cytotoxic CD8 clonotypes in ibrutinib-treated CLL. Clones were sequenced by immunoSEQ multiplex PCR, and TCRdb holds only the in-frame ones, with some missing. The sample lists about 89,000 clones; about 72% were seen once. The material sequenced was PBMCs, taken after 12 months of ibrutinib treatment. These TCRs come from a human donor with chronic lymphocytic leukemia.

The chain joins TRBV4-1 to TRBJ1-2; D not resolved. Germline V gene sequence: CDR1 MGHRA, CDR2 YSYEKL. V was clipped by 1 base and J by 6 bases, with 12 bases between them. This CDR3 comprises 14 residues. The DNA of the CDR3 is TGCGCCAGCAGCCAAGGGGGTAGGGTTAATGGCTACACCTTC. Its translation: CASSQGGRVNGYTF.

This clone was seen more than once but under ten times. The J gene is TRBJ1-2, the V gene TRBV5-8, with D uncertain. Germline loops: CDR1 SGHTS, CDR2 YDEGEE. This CDR3 is built from 13 residues. The V end was cut by 1 base, the J end by 7 bases, with 11 bases between. In DNA form, the CDR3 reads TGTGCCAGCAGCTTGAGAGGGCACCGTGGCTACACCTTC. Residues: CASSLRGHRGYTF.